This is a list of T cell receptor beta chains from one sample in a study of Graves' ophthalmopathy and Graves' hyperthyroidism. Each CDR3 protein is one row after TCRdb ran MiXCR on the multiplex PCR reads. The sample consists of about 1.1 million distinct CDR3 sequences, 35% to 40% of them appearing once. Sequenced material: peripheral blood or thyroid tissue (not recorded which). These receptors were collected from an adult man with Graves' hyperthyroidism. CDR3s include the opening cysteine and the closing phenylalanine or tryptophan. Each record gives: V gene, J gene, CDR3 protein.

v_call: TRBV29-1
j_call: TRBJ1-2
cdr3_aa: CSGGNFGYTF

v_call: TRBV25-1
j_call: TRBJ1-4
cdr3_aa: CASIPATATNEKLFF

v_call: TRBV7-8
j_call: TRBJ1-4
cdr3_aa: CASSSRRDMTELFF

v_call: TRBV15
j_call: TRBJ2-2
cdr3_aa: CATRTGHERDRELFF

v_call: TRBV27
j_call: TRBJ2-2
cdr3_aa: CASSPATSIGELFF

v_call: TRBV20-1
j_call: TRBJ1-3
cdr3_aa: CSARGRSGNTIYF

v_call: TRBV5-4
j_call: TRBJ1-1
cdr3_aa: CASSLGVQEAFF

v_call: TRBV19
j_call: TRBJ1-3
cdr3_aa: CASSTSTGSGNTIYF

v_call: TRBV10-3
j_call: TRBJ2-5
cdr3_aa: CAITPTGRQETQYF

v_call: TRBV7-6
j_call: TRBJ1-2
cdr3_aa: CASSETGGF

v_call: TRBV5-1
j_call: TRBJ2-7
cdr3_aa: CASSWTSGRALNEQYF

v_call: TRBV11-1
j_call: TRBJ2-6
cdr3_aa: CASRTRNTGANVLTF

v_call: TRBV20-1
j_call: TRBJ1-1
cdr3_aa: CSARGGLAEAFF

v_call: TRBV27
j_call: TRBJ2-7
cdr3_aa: CASSGVTSNLYEQYF

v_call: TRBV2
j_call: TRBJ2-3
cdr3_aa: CASSLSREDTQYF

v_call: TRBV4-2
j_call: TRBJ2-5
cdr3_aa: CASSLTSPDRGQETQYF

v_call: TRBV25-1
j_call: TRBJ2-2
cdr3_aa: CASSRPGGGTGELFF

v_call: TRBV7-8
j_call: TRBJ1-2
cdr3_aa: CASSFDSRGAGYTF

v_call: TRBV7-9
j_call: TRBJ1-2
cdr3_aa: CASSLLTGREGYTF

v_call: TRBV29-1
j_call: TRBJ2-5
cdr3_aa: CSVETGSGTAVLETQYF

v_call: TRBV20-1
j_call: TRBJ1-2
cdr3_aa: CSASGSRNYGYTF

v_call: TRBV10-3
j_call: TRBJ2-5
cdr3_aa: CAISESKGASAAQYF

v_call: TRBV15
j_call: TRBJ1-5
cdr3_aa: CATSRRGSEGNQPQHF

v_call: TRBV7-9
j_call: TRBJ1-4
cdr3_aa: CASSAGRTTNEKLFF

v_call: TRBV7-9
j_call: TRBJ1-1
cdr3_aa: CASRGLDGNTEAFF

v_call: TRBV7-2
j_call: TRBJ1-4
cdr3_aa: CASSQGQGAYEKLFF

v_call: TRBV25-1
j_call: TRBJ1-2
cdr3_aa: CATRGGYTF

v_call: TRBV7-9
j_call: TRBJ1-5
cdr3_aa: CASSDTKGVDQPQHF

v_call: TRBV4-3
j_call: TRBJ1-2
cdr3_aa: CASRQGRGSYGYTF

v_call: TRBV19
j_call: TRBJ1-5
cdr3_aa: CASITGAYSNQPQHF

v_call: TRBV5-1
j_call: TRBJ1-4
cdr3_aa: CASRRTEENEKLFF

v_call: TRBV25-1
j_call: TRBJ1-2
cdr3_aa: CASSRAGGPYGYTF

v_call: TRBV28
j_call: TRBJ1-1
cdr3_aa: CASSYSDINTEAFF

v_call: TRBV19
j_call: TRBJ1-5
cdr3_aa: CASSRIDSPSNQPQHF

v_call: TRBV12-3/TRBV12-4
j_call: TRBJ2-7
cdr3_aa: CASRLGQGTYEQYF

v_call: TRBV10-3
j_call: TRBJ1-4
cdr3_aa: CAISESGLSMFF

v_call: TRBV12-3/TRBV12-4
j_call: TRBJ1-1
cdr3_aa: CASSLITRAGAFF

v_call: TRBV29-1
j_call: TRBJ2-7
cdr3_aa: CSVEGPGASYF

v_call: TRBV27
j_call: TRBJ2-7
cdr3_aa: CASSKRTSRGYEQYF

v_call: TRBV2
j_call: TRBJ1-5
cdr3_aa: CASSLGTGGTQPQHF

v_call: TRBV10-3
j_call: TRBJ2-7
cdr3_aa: CASSPSGVGEQYF

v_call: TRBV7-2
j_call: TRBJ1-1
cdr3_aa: CASSPYSGMNTEAFF

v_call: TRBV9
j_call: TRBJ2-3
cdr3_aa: CASSVVPGGSRDTQYF

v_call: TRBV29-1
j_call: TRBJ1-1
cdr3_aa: CSVETGITEAFF

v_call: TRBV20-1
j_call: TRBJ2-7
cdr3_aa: CSARDPTSGSRYEQYF

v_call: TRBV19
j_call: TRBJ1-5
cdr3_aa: CASSLQGVAQPQHF